The 18 T cell receptor beta chains below all came from one sample that was sequenced in a study of lymphopenia after photon versus proton radiotherapy. Sequenced by immunoSEQ multiplex PCR; TCRdb stores in-frame clones only, minus some. This sample has about 24,000 clones, with around four fifths found just once. The sample was peripheral blood, taken from a patient treated with proton-based radiotherapy. The receptor set was obtained from a woman in her 70s with pancreatic cancer.

This clone appeared a few times. The chain links TRBV4-3 to TRBJ2-5; tentatively, D is TRBD2 (6 bases). Trimming shortened V by 1 base and J by 5 bases, and 17 bases separated the two germline ends. This CDR3 region has 16 residues. Germline loops: CDR1 LGHNA, CDR2 YSLEER. CDR3 bases: TGCGCCAGCAGCCAAGGGGACTCCCCTGGAGGGGAGACCCAGTACTTC. Protein: CASSQGDSPGGETQYF.

The CDR3 region has the DNA TGTGCCAGCAGCTTATATCGGCAGGGGGCGGGTGAAGCTTTCTTT. Its translation is CASSLYRQGAGEAFF. This rearrangement joins TRBV7-9 to TRBJ1-1, with 8 positions matching TRBD1. After removal of 2 bases from V and 7 bases from J, the junction contained 9 bases not matched to a gene. Germline loops: CDR1 SEHNR, CDR2 FQNEAQ (reference sequence). CDR3 size: 15 residues.

This rearrangement joins TRBV7-3 to TRBJ2-7, with D possibly being TRBD1 (6 bases). V was trimmed by 5 bases and J by 6 bases, leaving 14 bases between them. The CDR3 is 13 residues long. Per germline, CDR1 SGHTA and CDR2 FQGTGA. The CDR3 is CASSPVQGGEQYF. The CDR3 coding sequence is TGTGCCAGCAGCCCCGTTCAAGGGGGCGAGCAGTACTTC.

The chain recombines TRBV4-3 with TRBJ1-2; a possible D gene is TRBD1 (5 bases). Germline V gives CDR1 LGHNA, CDR2 YSLEER. The CDR3 has 12 amino acids. With 4 bases removed from V and 7 bases from J, the gap between germline ends came to 10 bases. CDR3: CASSRDGLGYTF. The CDR3, as DNA: TGCGCCAGCAGCCGGGACGGTCTTGGCTACACCTTC.

The rearrangement joins TRBV6-5 to TRBJ1-3; no definite D call. This CDR3 spans 13 amino acids. Trimming shortened V by 7 bases and J by 0 bases, and 7 bases separated the two germline ends. CDR1 is MNHEY and CDR2 is SVGAGI in the germline V gene. The CDR3 loop is CASTGSSGNTIYF. CDR3 nucleotides: TGTGCCAGCACGGGGAGCTCTGGAAACACCATATATTTT.

The chain recombines TRBV9 with TRBJ2-5, with TRBD1 identical over 9 bases. Germline CDR1 reads SGDLS; CDR2 reads YYNGEE. Germline trimming cut 4 bases from V and 4 bases from J; bases unmatched to any gene: 8. The CDR3 has 15 amino acids. The CDR3 nucleotides read TGTGCCAGCAGCTTCCAAGGACAGGGGAGAGAGACCCAGTACTTC. It codes for CASSFQGQGRETQYF.

V is TRBV7-3 and J is TRBJ2-7; D gene unclear. Germline CDR1 and CDR2: SGHTA and FQGTGA. The CDR3 extends over 13 amino acids. V gave up 0 bases and J gave up 4 bases, with 7 bases separating them. The DNA of the CDR3 is TGTGCCAGCAGCTTAACCGGAGCTTACGAGCAGTACTTC. This sequence encodes CASSLTGAYEQYF.

Only one count was recorded for this clone. V usage is TRBV7-9 and J usage is TRBJ2-5, with 9 bases matching TRBD1. J lost 4 bases, V lost 5 bases, and 11 bases had no gene match. Per germline, CDR1 SEHNR and CDR2 FQNEAQ (reference sequence). The CDR3 sequence is 16 residues long. CDR3 sequence: CASSTGQGTRTETQYF. DNA for the CDR3: TGTGCCAGCAGCACCGGACAGGGGACTCGTACAGAGACCCAGTACTTC.

This chain joins TRBV19 and TRBJ2-1; 7 nucleotides align to TRBD1. From germline, CDR1 is LNHDA and CDR2 SQIVND (reference sequence). This CDR3 has 11 amino acids. After removal of 6 bases from V and 9 bases from J, the junction contained 2 bases not matched to a gene. In nucleotides, the CDR3 is TGTGCCAGTAGAACAGGGGTTGAGCAGTTCTTC. Its translation: CASRTGVEQFF.

This chain connects TRBV19 to TRBJ1-2; D not certain. The V gene's germline CDR1 is LNHDA and CDR2 SQIVND (reference sequence). Trimming took off 3 bases at V and 1 base at J, with 9 bases between the two ends. CDR3 length: 14 amino acids. This CDR3 reads CASSIQRFNYGYTF. The CDR3 coding sequence is TGTGCCAGTAGTATCCAGAGGTTTAACTATGGCTACACCTTC.

The rearrangement joins TRBV7-9 to TRBJ2-1, with 9 bases fitting TRBD2. Trimming took 3 bases from V and 8 from J; bases not matched to a gene: 5. The V gene's germline CDR1 is SEHNR and CDR2 FQNEAQ (reference sequence). CDR3 length: 14 residues. The CDR3: CASSLAGGIDEQFF. The CDR3 DNA follows: TGTGCCAGCAGCTTGGCGGGAGGGATCGATGAGCAGTTCTTC.

This chain joins TRBV28 and TRBJ2-6; 8 bases are shared with TRBD1. V gave up 6 bases and J gave up 2 bases; unmatched junction bases: 3. There are 15 residues in the CDR3. Germline loops: CDR1 MDHEN, CDR2 SYDVKM. The CDR3 DNA reads TGTGCCAGCAGAAAGACAGGGGCTGGGGCCAACGTCCTGACTTTC. It codes for CASRKTGAGANVLTF.

The V and J genes are TRBV7-2 and TRBJ2-5; 7 positions match TRBD2. The CDR3 is 17 amino acids. The junction had 17 bases not matched to a gene; V was cut back by 5 bases and J by 5 bases. Germline V lookup: CDR1 SGHTA, CDR2 FQGNSA. The CDR3 nucleotides are TGTGCCAGCAGCCCCCGGGGCGGGAGTGATTTTTGGGAGACCCAGTACTTC. It translates to CASSPRGGSDFWETQYF.

V is TRBV18 and J is TRBJ2-1; 14 bases map to TRBD2. Germline V gives CDR1 KGHSH, CDR2 LQKENI. The ends lost 2 bases at V and 5 bases at J; junction bases unmatched: 8. This CDR3 comprises 18 residues. CDR3 bases: TGTGCCAGCTCACCAAGGATTTTGGGACTAGCGGGAGACAATGAGCAGTTCTTC. Translated, it gives CASSPRILGLAGDNEQFF.

This clone was recorded once. The rearrangement links TRBV6-4 to TRBJ1-1; 7 bases align to TRBD1. With 11 bases clipped from V and 9 bases from J, the junction kept 15 bases outside the gene matches. The CDR3 extends over 13 amino acids. Germline V lookup: CDR1 MRHNA, CDR2 SNTAGT. The CDR3 protein is CAVHSGGDTQAFF. The CDR3 bases are TGTGCCGTACACTCAGGGGGTGACACCCAAGCTTTCTTT.

The rearrangement uses TRBV20-1 and TRBJ2-5; D is uncertain. The V gene's germline CDR1 is DFQATT and CDR2 SNEGSKA (reference sequence). Trimming took off 6 bases at V and 5 bases at J, with 7 bases between the two ends. The length of the CDR3 is 10 residues. The CDR3 is CSAVGETQYF. The CDR3 coding sequence is TGCAGTGCCGTGGGGGAGACCCAGTACTTC.

This clone has only one observation. The same CDR3 also results from other DNA sequences found in this sample. The genes are TRBV5-8 and TRBJ2-6; D gene ambiguous. CDR1 is SGHTS and CDR2 is YDEGEE in the germline V gene. Trimming stripped 1 base from V and 2 bases from J, with 4 bases between. The CDR3 is made up of 14 amino acids. CDR3 DNA: TGTGCCAGCAGCTTGTCTGCTGGGGCCAACGTCCTGACTTTC. Amino acids: CASSLSAGANVLTF.

The CDR3 bases are TGTGCCAGCACGAGCCCAGGGCACGAGCAGTACTTC. This codes for CASTSPGHEQYF. The chain recombines TRBV6-5 with TRBJ2-7; a possible D gene is TRBD1 (5 bases). CDR1 is MNHEY, CDR2 SVGAGI, per germline. V lost 7 bases and J lost 5, with 12 bases in between. The CDR3 covers 12 residues.